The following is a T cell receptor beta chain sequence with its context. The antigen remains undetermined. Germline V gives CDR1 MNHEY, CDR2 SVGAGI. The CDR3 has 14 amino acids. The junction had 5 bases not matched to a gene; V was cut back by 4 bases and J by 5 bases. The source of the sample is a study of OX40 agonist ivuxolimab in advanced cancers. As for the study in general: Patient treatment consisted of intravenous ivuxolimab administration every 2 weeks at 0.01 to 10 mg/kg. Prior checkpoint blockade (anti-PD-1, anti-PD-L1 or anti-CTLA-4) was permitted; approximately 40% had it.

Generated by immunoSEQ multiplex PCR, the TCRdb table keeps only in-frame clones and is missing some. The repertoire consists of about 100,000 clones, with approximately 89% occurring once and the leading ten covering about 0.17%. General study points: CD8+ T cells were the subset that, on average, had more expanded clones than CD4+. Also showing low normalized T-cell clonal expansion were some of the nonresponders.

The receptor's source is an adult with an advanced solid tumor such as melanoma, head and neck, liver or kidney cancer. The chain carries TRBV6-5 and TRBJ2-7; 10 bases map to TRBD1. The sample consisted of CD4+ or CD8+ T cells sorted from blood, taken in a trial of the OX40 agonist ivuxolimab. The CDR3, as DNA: TGTGCCAGCAGTTTACCGGGACAGGGGCACGAGCAGTACTTC. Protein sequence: CASSLPGQGHEQYF.